Listed below are T cell receptor beta chains from one sample, sequenced in a study of tumor-infiltrating lymphocytes in primary liver carcinoma. TCRdb reprocessed the multiplex PCR reads via MiXCR and lists one record per CDR3 protein. Of around 120,000 distinct CDR3 sequences listed, 55% to 70% were seen once; the top ten hold 8.1%. The source material was tumor-adjacent normal liver tissue. The origin of the receptors is a woman in her fifties or sixties with primary liver carcinoma and hepatitis B virus infection. The CDR3 runs from the conserved cysteine through the conserved F or W. Each record gives: CDR3 protein, CDR3 DNA, V gene, J gene, clone size, D gene. D genes are given only for firm matches. Clone size is shown for a subset of rows, as once, few, many or a class of expanded clone.

CSARVGGPSSYNSPLHF	TGCAGTGCTAGAGTCGGGGGGCCGAGCTCCTATAATTCACCCCTCCACTTT	TRBV20-1	TRBJ1-6	.	.
CASSSPPGGMNTEAFF	TGTGCCAGCAGCTCACCCCCCGGGGGCATGAACACTGAAGCTTTCTTT	TRBV12-3/TRBV12-4	TRBJ1-1	many	.
CASSSYGISGSSTQETQYF	TGTGCCAGTAGCTCCTACGGTATTAGCGGGAGTTCTACTCAGGAGACCCAGTACTTC	TRBV6-2/TRBV6-3	TRBJ2-5	.	TRBD2
CSVLDRTQYEQYF	TGCAGCGTTTTGGACAGGACCCAGTACGAGCAGTACTTC	TRBV29-1	TRBJ2-7	many	TRBD1
CASTPTGSTGELFF	TGTGCCAGCACCCCAACGGGTAGCACCGGGGAGCTGTTTTTT	TRBV12-3/TRBV12-4	TRBJ2-2	medium-sized	.
CASSQIGTLYF	TGTGCTAGCAGCCAAATTGGGACCCTGTACTTC	TRBV14	TRBJ2-5	.	.
CAWSVRGGWYTGELFF	TGTGCCTGGAGTGTACGGGGGGGGTGGTACACCGGGGAGCTGTTTTTT	TRBV30	TRBJ2-2	.	TRBD2
CARSLGVAGMADTQYF	TGTGCCAGGAGCTTGGGCGTTGCGGGAATGGCCGATACGCAGTATTTT	TRBV5-5	TRBJ2-3	.	.
CASSLGLGAGGPNEQFF	TGTGCCAGCAGTTTAGGTCTGGGAGCGGGGGGGCCGAATGAGCAGTTCTTC	TRBV11-2	TRBJ2-1	.	TRBD2
CASSCFASAKKETQYF	TGTGCCAGCAGTTGTTTTGCTAGCGCAAAGAAAGAGACCCAGTACTTC	TRBV28	TRBJ2-5	.	.
CASSLVRGIDTQYF	TGCGCCAGCAGCTTGGTACGGGGAATAGATACGCAGTATTTT	TRBV5-6	TRBJ2-3	.	.
CASSQTSGETYEQYF	TGCGCTAGCAGCCAAACTAGCGGGGAAACCTACGAGCAGTACTTC	TRBV4-1	TRBJ2-7	.	TRBD2
CSVVQGNFYNEQFF	TGCAGCGTCGTACAGGGGAACTTCTACAATGAGCAGTTCTTC	TRBV29-1	TRBJ2-1	.	TRBD1
CAFRGGGRTVELFF	TGTGCCTTCAGAGGAGGAGGGCGAACCGTGGAGCTGTTTTTT	TRBV10-3	TRBJ2-2	.	.
CNVDGRGQGVEQYF	TGCAACGTTGATGGTAGGGGACAGGGAGTCGAGCAGTACTTC	TRBV29-1	TRBJ2-7	once	TRBD1
CASTGAFSVGANVLTF	TGTGCAAGCACAGGGGCCTTCTCAGTTGGGGCCAACGTCCTGACTTTC	TRBV28	TRBJ2-6	few	TRBD1
CANSLVGGRSNIQYF	TGTGCCAACAGCTTAGTAGGGGGTAGAAGCAACATTCAGTACTTC	TRBV11-2	TRBJ2-4	once	.